This T cell receptor beta chain was found in a study of Graves' ophthalmopathy and Graves' hyperthyroidism. Trimming stripped 2 bases from V and 8 bases from J, with 15 bases between. The CDR3 is 14 amino acids. Germline lookup yields CDR1 MNHEY and CDR2 SVGEGT. Of note for this clonotype: Its target is unknown.

The study, taken as a whole, reports: Built on 13 signatures, a model told ophthalmopathy apart from stable hyperthyroidism with approximately 85% sensitivity and under 83% specificity.

RNA transcripts were the source from which TCR beta CDR3 regions were amplified. RT-PCR in the first round used HTBI primers; a second-round multiplex PCR followed. TCRdb independently ran MiXCR on the multiplex PCR reads; one entry per CDR3 protein. The data hold some 170,000 distinct CDR3 sequences, with under 45% observed a single time. Sequences were obtained from peripheral blood. This clonotype was obtained from a man aged 25-45 years with Graves' ophthalmopathy. The rearrangement links TRBV6-2 or TRBV6-3 to TRBJ1-1; D gene uncertain. CDR3 sequence: CASSYGTRTSEAFF. The CDR3 coding sequence is TGTGCCAGCAGTTACGGCACTCGGACGTCCGAAGCTTTCTTT.